A single sample gave rise to the 23 T cell receptor beta chains below, sequenced in a study of regulatory T cells in long-lasting Graves disease. Specified time point: newly diagnosed GD, antithyroid drugs for less than 3 months. Preparation of the TCR library used RNA extracted from PBMCs. The TCR beta library used iRepertoire HTBI primers with Arm-PCR amplification of CDR3. TCRdb reprocessed the multiplex PCR reads with MiXCR, giving one entry per CDR3 protein. This table has around 330,000 distinct CDR3 sequences, 15% to 20% appearing once. The specimen comprised peripheral blood mononuclear cells (PBMCs), sampled at new diagnosis, from a patient treated with antithyroid drugs. The receptor source for this set is a female donor with Graves disease.

The gene calls are TRBV5-5 and TRBJ1-1; tentatively, D is TRBD1 (5 bases). The CDR3 totals 12 residues. Germline V CDR1 and CDR2: SGHKS, YYEKEE (reference sequence). The V end was cut by 0 bases, the J end by 7 bases, with 7 bases between. CDR3 loop: CASSLDRIEAFF. DNA of the CDR3: TGTGCCAGCAGCTTGGACAGGATTGAAGCTTTCTTT.

In this sample, this clonotype turned up many times. This sequence joins TRBV10-3 and TRBJ2-7; TRBD1 matches 7 bases. The CDR3 loop spans 14 amino acids. The V and J ends lost 6 bases and 3 bases, in that order; junction bases with no gene match: 8. CDR1 and CDR2 (germline): ENHRY, SYGVKD. The chain's CDR3 is CAIRPRDSHYEQYF. CDR3 DNA sequence: TGTGCCATCAGGCCCCGGGACAGCCACTACGAGCAGTACTTC.

This clonotype has ten or more counts. The chain combines TRBV18 with TRBJ1-1; maybe TRBD1 (5 bases). The CDR3 spans 15 residues. The germline V gene has CDR1 KGHSH and CDR2 LQKENI. Trimming shortened V by 2 bases and J by 5 bases, and 15 bases separated the two germline ends. Here the CDR3 reads CASSPWQGLGTEAFF. The CDR3 DNA reads as TGTGCCAGCTCACCATGGCAGGGACTGGGTACTGAAGCTTTCTTT.

A few counts support this clonotype. J is TRBJ1-1 and V is TRBV9; D call uncertain. V dropped 7 bases and J dropped 0 bases, with 10 bases sitting between them. Germline V gives CDR1 SGDLS, CDR2 YYNGEE. This CDR3 has 13 residues. This CDR3 is CASDNGMNTEAFF. In DNA, the CDR3 is TGTGCCAGCGACAACGGGATGAACACTGAAGCTTTCTTT.

This clonotype was counted ten times or more. J is TRBJ2-5 and V is TRBV11-2, with 7 bases that match TRBD1. Looked up from germline, CDR1 is SGHAT and CDR2 is FQNNGV. The trim removed 4 bases at V and 5 bases at J, leaving 7 bases unmatched. The CDR3 contains 14 residues. CDR3 nucleotides: TGTGCCAGCAGCTCCCTCCCGGACAGGGAGACCCAGTACTTC. It encodes CASSSLPDRETQYF.

This clonotype was seen only once. A read error may account for a junction end that differs from germline. V usage is TRBV13 and J usage is TRBJ2-1; D unclear. CDR3 length: 12 amino acids. Germline V gene lookup returns CDR1 PRHDT and CDR2 FYEKMQ (reference sequence). Here the CDR3 reads CASSLGYNQQFF. The DNA of the CDR3 is TGTGCCAGCAGCTTAGGGTACAATCAGCAGTTCTTC.

This clonotype has at least ten counts. In DNA form, the CDR3 reads TGTGCCAGCAGCCAAGATCTTAATGAACAGGGCCCTGGAAACACCATATATTTT. Its translation: CASSQDLNEQGPGNTIYF. This chain connects TRBV3-1 to TRBJ1-3; maybe TRBD1 (6 bases). From germline, CDR1 is LGHDT and CDR2 YNNKEL (reference sequence). The CDR3 has 18 amino acids. Trimming left V 0 bases short and J 2 bases short, with 17 bases between.

The gene calls are TRBV20-1 and TRBJ2-3; a possible D gene is TRBD1 (6 bases). The CDR3 is made up of 12 amino acids. In germline, CDR1 is DFQATT, CDR2 SNEGSKA (reference sequence). V lost 2 bases and J lost 9, with 12 bases in between. CDR3 nucleotides: TGCAGTGCTAGACAGCACCAGGGGACGCAGTATTTT. Encoded protein: CSARQHQGTQYF.

This clonotype was observed at least ten times. The V gene is TRBV28, the J gene TRBJ1-6; D might be TRBD1 (6 bases). The CDR3 is made up of 16 amino acids. In germline, CDR1 is MDHEN, CDR2 SYDVKM. V was pared by 6 bases and J by 11 bases, with 23 bases between. The CDR3 loop reads CASSGRGWPSYPPLHF. The CDR3 nucleotides are TGTGCCAGCAGCGGGAGGGGGTGGCCCTCCTACCCACCCCTCCACTTT.

This clonotype has at least ten counts. The chain joins TRBV6-2 or TRBV6-3 to TRBJ1-5, with D unclear. V was cut by 5 bases and J by 5 bases, with 16 bases left in between. The CDR3 is made up of 15 amino acids. The germline V gene encodes CDR1 MNHEY and CDR2 SVGEGT. CDR3 nucleotide sequence: TGTGCCAGCAGTGAACTTGGCACAATAGATCAGCCCCAGCATTTT. This gives the protein CASSELGTIDQPQHF.

CDR3 protein: CASSSSLAGQETQYF. The CDR3 DNA follows: TGTGCCAGCAGTTCTTCACTAGCGGGACAAGAGACCCAGTACTTC. V and J are TRBV2 and TRBJ2-5; 10 bases align to TRBD2. The CDR3 has 15 amino acids. V gave up 5 bases and J gave up 2 bases; unmatched junction bases: 5. The V gene's germline CDR1 is SNHLY and CDR2 FYNNEI.

This clonotype was seen many times. CDR3 DNA: TGTGCCATCAGTGCGGCCCCCGGGTCCTACAATGAGCAGTTCTTC. Its translation: CAISAAPGSYNEQFF. This rearrangement joins TRBV10-3 to TRBJ2-1; no firm D call. Germline V gene sequence: CDR1 ENHRY, CDR2 SYGVKD. The CDR3 consists of 15 residues. Deletions cut 4 bases from V and 1 base from J, with 11 bases between.

With regard to this clonotype: A single base is all that separates this from a far larger clone, so a read error is likely. This chain connects TRBV11-3 to TRBJ2-1, with D possibly being TRBD1 (6 bases). The tail of the sequence fits TRBJ2-5 better, so the J call may be wrong. The V gene's germline CDR1 is SGHNT and CDR2 YENEEA. The CDR3 extends over 14 amino acids. The CDR3 nucleotides read TGTGCCAGCAGTCAACAGGGACCCGGAGAGACCCAGTACTTC. It yields the protein CASSQQGPGETQYF.

This clonotype came up many times. The CDR3 DNA reads TGTGCCAGTAGTGCCCTCATAGGACAGGGGGCCCCTGAAGCTTTCTTT. Translating gives CASSALIGQGAPEAFF. V gene TRBV19 combines with J gene TRBJ1-1, with 11 nucleotides matching TRBD1. The V and J ends lost 5 bases and 6 bases, in that order; junction bases with no gene match: 11. From germline, CDR1 is LNHDA and CDR2 SQIVND (reference sequence). The CDR3 has 16 amino acids.

This clonotype was observed at least ten times. The V gene is TRBV10-3, the J gene TRBJ2-3, with D uncertain. The CDR3 loop spans 15 amino acids. Trimming removed 3 bases at V and 0 bases at J, with 10 bases between. Per the germline V gene, CDR1 is ENHRY and CDR2 is SYGVKD. The CDR3 sequence is CAISDPHKSTDTQYF. The CDR3 nucleotides read TGTGCCATCAGTGACCCTCATAAGAGCACAGATACGCAGTATTTT.

In this sample, this clonotype turned up many times. This rearrangement joins TRBV6-2 or TRBV6-3 to TRBJ1-6; TRBD1 agrees at 8 bases. V dropped 8 bases and J dropped 9; count of bases not matched to a gene: 6. Germline CDR1 MNHEY, CDR2 SVGEGT. This CDR3 is built from 13 residues. CDR3 nucleotide sequence: TGTGCCAGCTCCGGACAGGGAGGTTCACCCCTCCACTTT. The encoded protein is CASSGQGGSPLHF.

The sample holds many counts of this clonotype. The rearrangement links TRBV28 to TRBJ2-1, with no clear D. CDR1 is MDHEN, CDR2 SYDVKM, per germline. The CDR3 contains 13 residues. Trimming shortened V by 8 bases and J by 9 bases, and 17 bases separated the two germline ends. The CDR3 coding sequence is TGTGCCAGCGTTATGACCGGCGCCCGTGAGCAGTTCTTC. It is translated as CASVMTGAREQFF.

This clonotype was counted at least ten times. The V and J genes are TRBV20-1 and TRBJ2-5; 8 bases are a match to TRBD1. The CDR3 runs to 13 residues. Trimming cost V 5 bases and J 1 base; bases outside gene matches: 3. Germline V gives CDR1 DFQATT, CDR2 SNEGSKA (reference sequence). CDR3 DNA sequence: TGCAGTGCTCAAACAGGGGGCCAAGAGACCCAGTACTTC. It encodes CSAQTGGQETQYF.

This rearrangement joins TRBV7-6 to TRBJ2-2, with 8 positions matching TRBD1. This CDR3 spans 16 amino acids. Germline V lookup: CDR1 SGHVS, CDR2 FNYEAQ. After removal of 2 bases from V and 5 bases from J, the junction contained 7 bases not matched to a gene. CDR3 amino acids: CASSLQGATVTGELFF. Written as DNA, the CDR3 is TGTGCCAGCAGCTTACAGGGGGCGACGGTTACCGGGGAGCTGTTTTTT.

V is TRBV4-2 and J is TRBJ1-1, with D maybe TRBD1 (6 bases). There are 13 residues in the CDR3. Germline V CDR1 and CDR2: LGHNA, YNFKEQ. Trimming removed 3 bases at V and 8 bases at J, with 13 bases between. CDR3 amino acids: CASSQSTGTEAFF. The DNA for the CDR3 is TGTGCCAGCAGCCAGAGCACCGGGACAGAAGCTTTCTTT.

This clonotype was seen at least ten times. The V gene is TRBV15, the J gene TRBJ2-2; D call uncertain. Per the germline V gene, CDR1 is LNHNV and CDR2 is YYDKDF (reference sequence). The V end was cut by 0 bases, the J end by 1 base, with 3 bases between. The CDR3 sequence is 14 residues long. The CDR3 protein is CATSRDGNTGELFF. The CDR3 nucleotides are TGTGCCACCAGCAGAGATGGGAACACCGGGGAGCTGTTTTTT.

This chain uses TRBV6-5 with TRBJ2-1; D is ambiguous. CDR3 length equals 15 residues. V lost 1 base and J lost 12, with 19 bases in between. The germline V gene encodes CDR1 MNHEY and CDR2 SVGAGI. Written as DNA, the CDR3 is TGTGCCAGCAGTTACTTCCCGACACTGGCAGATGGGCAGTTCTTC. Amino acid sequence: CASSYFPTLADGQFF.

This clonotype was recorded at least ten times. The chain links TRBV19 to TRBJ2-2; 10 positions match TRBD1. Per germline, CDR1 LNHDA and CDR2 SQIVND (reference sequence). V lost 6 bases, J lost 5 bases, and 9 bases stayed unmatched. The CDR3 runs to 16 residues. This CDR3 is CASSLPDRGRTGELFF. Here the CDR3 DNA reads TGTGCCAGTAGCCTACCGGACAGGGGGAGGACCGGGGAGCTGTTTTTT.